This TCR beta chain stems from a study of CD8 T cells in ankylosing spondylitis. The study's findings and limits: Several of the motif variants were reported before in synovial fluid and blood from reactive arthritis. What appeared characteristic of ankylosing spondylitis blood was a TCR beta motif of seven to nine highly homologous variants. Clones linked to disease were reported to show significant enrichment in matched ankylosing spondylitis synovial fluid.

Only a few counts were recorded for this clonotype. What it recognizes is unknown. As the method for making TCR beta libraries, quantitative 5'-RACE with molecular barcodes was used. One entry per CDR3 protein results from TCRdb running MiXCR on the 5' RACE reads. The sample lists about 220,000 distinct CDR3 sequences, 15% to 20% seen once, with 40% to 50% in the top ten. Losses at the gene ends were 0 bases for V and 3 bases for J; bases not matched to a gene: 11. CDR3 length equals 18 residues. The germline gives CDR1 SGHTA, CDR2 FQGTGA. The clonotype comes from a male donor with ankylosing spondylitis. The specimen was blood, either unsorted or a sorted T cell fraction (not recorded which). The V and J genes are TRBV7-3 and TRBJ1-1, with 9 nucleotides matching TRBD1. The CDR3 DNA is TGTGCCAGCAGCTTAACGCCGATGGTGACAGGGGGTGACACTGAAGCTTTCTTT. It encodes CASSLTPMVTGGDTEAFF. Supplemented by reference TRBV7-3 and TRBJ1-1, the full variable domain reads GAGVSQTPSNKVTEKGKYVELRCDPISGHTALYWYRQSLGQGPEFLIYFQGTGAADDSGLPNDRFFAVRPEGSVSTLKIQRTERGDSAVYLCASSLTPMVTGGDTEAFFGQGTRLTVV.